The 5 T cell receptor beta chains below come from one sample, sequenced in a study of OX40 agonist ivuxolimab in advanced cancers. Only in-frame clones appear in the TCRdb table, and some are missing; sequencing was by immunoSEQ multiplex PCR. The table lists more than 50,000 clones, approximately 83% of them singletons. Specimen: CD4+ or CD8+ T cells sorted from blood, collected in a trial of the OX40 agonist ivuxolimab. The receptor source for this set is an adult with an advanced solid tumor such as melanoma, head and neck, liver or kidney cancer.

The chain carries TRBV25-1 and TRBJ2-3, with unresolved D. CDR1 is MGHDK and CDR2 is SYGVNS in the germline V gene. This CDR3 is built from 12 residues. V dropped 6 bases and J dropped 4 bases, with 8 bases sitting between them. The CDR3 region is CASRALPDTQYF. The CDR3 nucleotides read TGTGCCAGCAGAGCTCTACCAGATACGCAGTATTTT.

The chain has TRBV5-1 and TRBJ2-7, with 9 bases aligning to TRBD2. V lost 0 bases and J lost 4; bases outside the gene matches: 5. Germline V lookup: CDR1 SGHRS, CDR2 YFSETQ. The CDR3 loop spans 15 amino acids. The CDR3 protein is CASSLGTSAEYEQYF. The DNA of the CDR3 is TGCGCCAGCAGCTTGGGGACTAGCGCGGAATACGAGCAGTACTTC.

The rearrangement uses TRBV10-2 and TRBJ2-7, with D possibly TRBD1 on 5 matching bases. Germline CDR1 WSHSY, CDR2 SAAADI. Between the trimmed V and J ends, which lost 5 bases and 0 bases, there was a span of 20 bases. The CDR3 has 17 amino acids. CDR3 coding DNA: TGCGCCAGCAGTCCGGATACCGCCTCAGGGTTCTCCTACGAGCAGTACTTC. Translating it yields CASSPDTASGFSYEQYF.

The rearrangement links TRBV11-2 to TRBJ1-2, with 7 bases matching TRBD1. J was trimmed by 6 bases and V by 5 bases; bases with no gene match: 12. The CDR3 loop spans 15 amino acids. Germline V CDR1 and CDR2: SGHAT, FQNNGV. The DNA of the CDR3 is TGTGCCAGCAGCCTACTCCTACAGGGGTTCAATGGCTACACCTTC. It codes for CASSLLLQGFNGYTF.

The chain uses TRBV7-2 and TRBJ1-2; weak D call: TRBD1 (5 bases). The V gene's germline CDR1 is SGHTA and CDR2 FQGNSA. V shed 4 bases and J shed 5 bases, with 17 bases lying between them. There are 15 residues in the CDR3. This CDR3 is CASSSRDGRGYGYTF. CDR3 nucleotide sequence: TGTGCCAGCAGCTCACGGGACGGACGTGGATATGGCTACACCTTC.